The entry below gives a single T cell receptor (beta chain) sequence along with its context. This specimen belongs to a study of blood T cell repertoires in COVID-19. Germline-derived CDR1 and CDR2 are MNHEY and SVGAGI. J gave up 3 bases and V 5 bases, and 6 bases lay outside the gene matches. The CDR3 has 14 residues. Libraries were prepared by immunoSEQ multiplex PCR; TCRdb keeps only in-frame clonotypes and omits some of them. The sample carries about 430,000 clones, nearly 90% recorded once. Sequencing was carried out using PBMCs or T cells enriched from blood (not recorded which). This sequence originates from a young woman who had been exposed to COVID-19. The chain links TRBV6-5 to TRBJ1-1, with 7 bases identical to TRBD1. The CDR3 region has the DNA TGTGCCAGCAGTCTCGACAGGGTCGACACTGAAGCTTTCTTT. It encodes CASSLDRVDTEAFF.